Reported below is one T cell receptor (beta chain). Antigen: not known. Only in-frame clones appear in the TCRdb table, and some are missing; sequencing was by immunoSEQ multiplex PCR. The table records roughly 96,000 clones, 88% of them present only once. This specimen belongs to a study of identifying expanded T cells in peripheral blood. Study observations and caveats: Clone count variance between approximately two-week samples rose with total template count. Over two and four weeks, about 17 and 20 clones changed, versus around 1.3 between replicates.

The CDR3 extends over 16 amino acids. Per germline, CDR1 SEHNR and CDR2 FQNEAQ (reference sequence). With 4 bases removed from V and 0 bases from J, the gap between germline ends came to 13 bases. Collection occurred without any documented infections or immune events in donors. The sequence came from a person aged 18 to 70 in good health. Sequenced input: blood. This sequence joins TRBV7-9 and TRBJ2-1, with D tentatively TRBD1 (6 bases). The DNA for the CDR3 is TGTGCCAGCAGCTCGGGACAACCCATCTCCTACAATGAGCAGTTCTTC. It encodes CASSSGQPISYNEQFF.